This is a list of T cell receptor beta chains from one sample in a study of vaccination effects on CD4 cells after COVID-19. The method was immunoSEQ multiplex PCR; TCRdb's version includes in-frame clones alone and lacks a portion of them. The sample carries 55,000 or so clones, roughly two thirds recorded once. Which antigens these TCRs recognize remains unknown. The sequencing used CD4+ T cells from PBMCs cultured with SARS-CoV-2 spike peptides, collected before COVID-19 vaccination. The receptors shown here come from a human donor who received a COVID-19 vaccine. Both conserved end residues are part of each CDR3. D genes are given only for firm matches. Size is stated for part of the rows, as once, few or many counts, or as a class when the clone is expanded.

v_call: TRBV6-5
j_call: TRBJ1-1
d_call: TRBD1
clone_size: few
cdr3_nt: TGTGCCAGCAGCCCGACGACAGGGTCGGGCACTGAAGCTTTCTTT
cdr3_aa: CASSPTTGSGTEAFF

v_call: TRBV5-1
j_call: TRBJ2-1
d_call: .
clone_size: .
cdr3_nt: TGCGCCAGCAGCTGGCTGGGACCGGAATACAATGAGCAGTTCTTC
cdr3_aa: CASSWLGPEYNEQFF

v_call: TRBV28
j_call: TRBJ1-6
d_call: .
clone_size: .
cdr3_nt: TGTGCCAGCCGGGGGGGCAGGGCCAATTCACCCCTCCACTTT
cdr3_aa: CASRGGRANSPLHF

v_call: TRBV19
j_call: TRBJ1-5
d_call: TRBD1
clone_size: few
cdr3_nt: TGTGCCAGTAGTGGGGGACAGGGGAATCAGCCCCAGCATTTT
cdr3_aa: CASSGGQGNQPQHF

v_call: TRBV7-9
j_call: TRBJ2-5
d_call: .
clone_size: .
cdr3_nt: TGTGCCAGCAGCTTTAATCAGGGGCAAGAGACCCAGTACTTC
cdr3_aa: CASSFNQGQETQYF

v_call: TRBV6-2/TRBV6-3
j_call: TRBJ1-2
d_call: .
clone_size: .
cdr3_nt: TGTGCCAGCAGTTACTCCCGTGCGGCCCTAGGGAATGGCTACACCTTC
cdr3_aa: CASSYSRAALGNGYTF

v_call: TRBV10-3
j_call: TRBJ2-7
d_call: TRBD2
clone_size: .
cdr3_nt: TGTGCCATCAGTGAGGGACTAGCGGGGGGGTCAGCCCACGAGCAGTACTTC
cdr3_aa: CAISEGLAGGSAHEQYF

v_call: TRBV19
j_call: TRBJ2-2
d_call: .
clone_size: .
cdr3_nt: TGTGCCAGTAGTATTGGACCACCGGGGGAGCTGTTTTTT
cdr3_aa: CASSIGPPGELFF

v_call: TRBV21-1
j_call: TRBJ1-6
d_call: .
clone_size: many
cdr3_nt: TGTGCCAGCAGCAAGCTCCCCACGGGGTCACCCCTCCACTTT
cdr3_aa: CASSKLPTGSPLHF

v_call: TRBV12-5
j_call: TRBJ2-7
d_call: .
clone_size: .
cdr3_nt: TGTGCTAGTGGTTTGGTACAGGGCGGCTACGAGCAGTACTTC
cdr3_aa: CASGLVQGGYEQYF

v_call: TRBV7-2
j_call: TRBJ1-5
d_call: .
clone_size: .
cdr3_nt: TGTGCCAGCAGCTTAGAGGGGGGGGCCCAGCCCCAGCATTTT
cdr3_aa: CASSLEGGAQPQHF

v_call: TRBV2
j_call: TRBJ1-1
d_call: .
clone_size: .
cdr3_nt: TGTGCCAGCAGTGAAAGAGGGGGGAACACTGAAGCTTTCTTT
cdr3_aa: CASSERGGNTEAFF

v_call: TRBV29-1
j_call: TRBJ1-2
d_call: .
clone_size: once
cdr3_nt: TGCAGCGTTGGTTTGGAGGGCGGCTACACCTTC
cdr3_aa: CSVGLEGGYTF

v_call: TRBV4-1
j_call: TRBJ2-1
d_call: TRBD1
clone_size: once
cdr3_nt: TGCGCCAGCCGACGATCCGGGACAGAATACAATGAGCAGTTCTTC
cdr3_aa: CASRRSGTEYNEQFF

v_call: TRBV6-5
j_call: TRBJ1-5
d_call: TRBD1
clone_size: few
cdr3_nt: TGTGCCAGCAGTCCAAGCAGGGGGAGTCAGCCCCAGCATTTT
cdr3_aa: CASSPSRGSQPQHF

v_call: TRBV3-1/TRBV3-2
j_call: TRBJ1-4
d_call: .
clone_size: .
cdr3_nt: TGTGCCAGCAGCCAAGATCGAGGTTGGCAACCGGGGGTCAATGAAAAACTGTTTTTT
cdr3_aa: CASSQDRGWQPGVNEKLFF

v_call: TRBV23-1
j_call: TRBJ2-5
d_call: TRBD1
clone_size: .
cdr3_nt: TGCGCCAGCAGTCAATCCCGACAGGGGGCCTGGGAGACCCAGTACTTC
cdr3_aa: CASSQSRQGAWETQYF

v_call: TRBV24-1
j_call: TRBJ1-2
d_call: .
clone_size: .
cdr3_nt: TGTGCCACCAGTGATTTGCAGGGCGATATTAACTATGGCTACACCTTC
cdr3_aa: CATSDLQGDINYGYTF

v_call: TRBV30
j_call: TRBJ2-1
d_call: TRBD1
clone_size: few
cdr3_nt: TGTGCCCTTCAGACAGGGGCAACCTACAATGAGCAGTTCTTC
cdr3_aa: CALQTGATYNEQFF

v_call: TRBV6-5
j_call: TRBJ2-2
d_call: TRBD1
clone_size: .
cdr3_nt: TGTGCCAGCGACAGGGGGAACACCGGGGAGCTGTTTTTT
cdr3_aa: CASDRGNTGELFF

v_call: TRBV6-6
j_call: TRBJ1-2
d_call: .
clone_size: .
cdr3_nt: TGTGCCAGCAGTCCCCTAGGGGCGCGGGATTTGGGCTACACCTTC
cdr3_aa: CASSPLGARDLGYTF